Sequencing of this T cell receptor beta chain was carried out in a study of metastatic and nonmetastatic thyroid tumors. Study-level background: The comparison covered peripheral blood and tumor or nodule tissue in malignant and benign thyroid patients. Findings and caveats of the study: Significantly greater TCR beta diversity was reportedly found in malignant thyroid tumors than in benign nodules (in blood and tumor).

This clone qualifies as medium-sized. Antigen unknown. Trimming cost V 5 bases and J 8 bases, with 22 bases left between them. The length of the CDR3 is 15 residues. The germline gives CDR1 DFQATT, CDR2 SNEGSKA (reference sequence). Thyroid surgery took place with no prior treatment in any patient. TCRdb re-processed the PCR reads through MiXCR. Of roughly 7,400 clones listed, roughly 28% are singletons. What was sequenced was adjacent normal tissue. This TCR derives from a male donor with papillary thyroid cancer or a benign thyroid nodule (not recorded which). Some clones in this sample may be carry-over from other donors' samples. The chain couples TRBV20-1 to TRBJ2-1, with no clear D. CDR3 coding DNA: TGCAGTGCTTCAACTTTTACGGAAATGGATGATGAGCAGTTCTTC. As protein: CSASTFTEMDDEQFF.